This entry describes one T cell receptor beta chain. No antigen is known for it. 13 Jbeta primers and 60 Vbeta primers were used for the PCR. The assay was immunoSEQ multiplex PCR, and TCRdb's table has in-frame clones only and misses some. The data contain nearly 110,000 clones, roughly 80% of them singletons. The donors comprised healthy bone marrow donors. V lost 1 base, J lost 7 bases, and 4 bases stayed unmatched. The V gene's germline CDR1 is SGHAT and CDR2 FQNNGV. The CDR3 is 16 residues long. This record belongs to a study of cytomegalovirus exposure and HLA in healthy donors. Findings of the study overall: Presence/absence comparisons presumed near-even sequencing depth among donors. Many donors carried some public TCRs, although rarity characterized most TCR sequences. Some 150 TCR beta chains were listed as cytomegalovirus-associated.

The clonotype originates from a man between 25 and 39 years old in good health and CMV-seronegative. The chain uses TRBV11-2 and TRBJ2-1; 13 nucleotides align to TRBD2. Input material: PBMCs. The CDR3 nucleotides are TGTGCCAGCAGCTTAGTACTAGCGGGAGGGATAAATGAGCAGTTCTTC. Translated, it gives CASSLVLAGGINEQFF.